These 6 T cell receptor beta chains were sequenced from one sample in a study of cytomegalovirus exposure and HLA in healthy donors. This PCR relied on a set of 60 Vbeta primers and 13 Jbeta primers. Produced via immunoSEQ multiplex PCR; TCRdb's table is partial and in-frame only. This table has roughly 190,000 clones, under 9.5% appearing once. The sequencing input was PBMCs. Receptor source: a woman in her 30s in good health and CMV-seropositive.

This clone showed up just a few times. The chain couples TRBV30 to TRBJ2-3; D might be TRBD1 (5 bases). V was cut by 4 bases and J by 0 bases, with 8 bases left in between. The CDR3 is 13 residues long. In germline, CDR1 is GTSNPN, CDR2 SVGIG (reference sequence). CDR3 loop: CAWTTGSTDTQYF. The CDR3 DNA sequence: TGTGCCTGGACTACAGGCAGCACAGATACGCAGTATTTT.

This clone was found a few times. This chain connects TRBV25-1 to TRBJ2-3; 9 bases agree with TRBD2. Germline-derived CDR1 and CDR2 are MGHDK and SYGVNS. This CDR3 comprises 15 residues. Trimming cost V 9 bases and J 4 bases; bases outside gene matches: 11. CDR3 region: CASQLLAGASDTQYF. The CDR3, as DNA: TGTGCCAGTCAACTGTTAGCGGGAGCATCAGATACGCAGTATTTT.

The chain is built from TRBV12-2 and TRBJ2-1; TRBD2, the table's D call, was not compared with the DNA. TRBV12-2 is annotated as a pseudogene. This CDR3 is 16 amino acids long. CDR3 loop: CASRINLAVGGNEQFF. The CDR3 region has the DNA TGTGCAAGTCGCATAAACTTAGCCGTAGGCGGCAATGAGCAGTTCTTC.

The CDR3 region has the DNA TGCGCCAGCAGCTTGGGGACAGGGTCCTACAATGAGCAGTTCTTC. This translates into CASSLGTGSYNEQFF. The V gene is TRBV5-1, the J gene TRBJ2-1, with 8 bases identical to TRBD1. The CDR3 loop spans 15 amino acids. The germline gives CDR1 SGHRS, CDR2 YFSETQ. The junction had 0 bases not matched to a gene; V was cut back by 0 bases and J by 1 base.

V gene TRBV7-2 combines with J gene TRBJ1-2; 10 bases are a match to TRBD1. The germline CDR1 and CDR2 sequences are SGHTA and FQGNSA. The CDR3 extends over 14 amino acids. Trimming at V came to 5 bases and at J to 8 bases, leaving 8 bases not matched to a gene. The CDR3 reads CASSLWTGGRGYTF. The CDR3, as DNA: TGTGCCAGCAGCCTCTGGACAGGGGGGAGAGGCTACACCTTC.

This clone was seen a few times. CDR3 sequence reads: CASSADILYGYTF. The CDR3 region has the DNA TGTGCCAGCAGCGCGGACATCCTCTATGGCTACACCTTC. The chain links TRBV9 to TRBJ1-2; possible D gene TRBD1, 5 bases. Germline V CDR1 and CDR2: SGDLS, YYNGEE. V was clipped by 3 bases and J by 4 bases, with 10 bases between them. The CDR3 is made up of 13 amino acids.